This TCR beta chain originates from a study of shared clonotypes between healthy human individuals. V was cut by 2 bases and J by 1 base, with 9 bases left in between. The CDR3 runs to 15 residues. Germline values: CDR1 SGHAT, CDR2 FQNNGV. Notes on the study in general: Blood was the only sampled material, and tissue repertoires likely differ.

On this clone: The target antigen is unknown.

Adult donors, all healthy and HIV-negative, had no recent acute infections or vaccinations. Assay used: immunoSEQ multiplex PCR; TCRdb lists only in-frame clones, some missing. The table includes some 490,000 clones, approximately 82% detected once. Sequencing input: PBMCs. This TCR was recovered from a woman in her thirties or forties in good health. Some clones in this sample may be carry-over from other donors' samples. The chain carries TRBV11-2 and TRBJ1-3; possibly TRBD1 for D (5 bases). CDR3 in DNA: TGTGCCAGCAGCTTACTGGGGGGATCTGGAAACACCATATATTTT. It yields the protein CASSLLGGSGNTIYF. Looking up the rest from reference TRBV11-2 and TRBJ1-3 gives the full variable domain: EAGVAQSPRYKIIEKRQSVAFWCNPISGHATLYWYQQILGQGPKLLIQFQNNGVVDDSQLPKDRFSAERLKGVDSTLKIQPAKLEDSAVYLCASSLLGGSGNTIYFGEGSWLTVV.